This T cell receptor (beta chain) emerged from a study of T cells in Graves' hyperthyroidism and ophthalmopathy. Study findings and constraints: Blood also contained most expanded thyroid clonotypes above 0.001.

A remark on this clonotype: The antigen is not known.

RNA transcripts gave rise to amplified TCR beta CDR3 regions. HTBI primers were used for first-round RT-PCR of the TCR CDR3. TCRdb ran MiXCR on the multiplex PCR reads and lists one entry per CDR3 protein. The profile covers hundreds of thousands of distinct CDR3 sequences, with approximately 14% appearing a single time and less than 6% taken by the ten largest. The CDR3 contains 16 residues. CDR1 SQVTM and CDR2 ANQGSEA come from the germline V gene. The trim removed 7 bases at V and 4 bases at J, leaving 9 bases unmatched. In patients aged 18 to 65, hyperthyroidism was newly diagnosed, with duration under 2 months. Fresh peripheral blood, about 9.6 ml, yielded the PBMCs.

The sample taken for sequencing was blood. This rearrangement joins TRBV29-1 to TRBJ2-1, with 14 bases lining up with TRBD2. The receptor's source is a woman in her twenties or thirties with Graves' hyperthyroidism that later progressed to Graves' ophthalmopathy. CDR3 amino acids: CSAPGLAGDIYNEQFF. CDR3 nucleotides: TGCAGCGCACCGGGACTAGCGGGAGATATTTACAATGAGCAGTTCTTC.